The 2 T cell receptor beta chains given below trace back to one sample, sequenced in a study of Graves' ophthalmopathy and Graves' hyperthyroidism. Amplified material comprised TCR beta CDR3 regions derived from RNA transcripts. The library came from an HTBI-primed first-round RT-PCR and a second-round multiplex PCR. In TCRdb, the multiplex PCR reads were re-called with MiXCR into one record per CDR3 protein. Among hundreds of thousands of distinct CDR3 sequences, 13% to 15% were seen once, and the ten largest hold 9.8%. Material for sequencing was blood. These receptors originate from a woman aged 25 to 39 with Graves' ophthalmopathy.

This clonotype was counted at least ten times. This chain links TRBV20-1 with TRBJ1-2; 10 nucleotides agree with TRBD1. Losses at the gene ends were 3 bases for V and 3 bases for J; bases not matched to a gene: 13. The CDR3 has 17 amino acids. Per germline, CDR1 DFQATT and CDR2 SNEGSKA (reference sequence). CDR3 loop: CSARGPGQGLTDYGYTF. CDR3 nucleotides: TGCAGTGCTAGGGGACCGGGACAGGGGCTTACTGACTATGGCTACACCTTC.

This clonotype came up many times. V gene TRBV6-1 combines with J gene TRBJ1-1; D is ambiguous. CDR3 length: 13 amino acids. Trimming left V 3 bases short and J 2 bases short, with 7 bases between. Germline V CDR1 and CDR2: MNHNS, SASEGT. Here the CDR3 reads CASSDRQNTEAFF. Written as DNA, the CDR3 is TGTGCCAGCAGTGATCGGCAAAACACTGAAGCTTTCTTT.